There are a few counts of the clone carrying this T cell receptor (beta chain). The repertoire was sequenced with immunoSEQ multiplex PCR; TCRdb's copy has only in-frame clones and lacks some. Here the sample spans over 130,000 clones, approximately 88% being singletons. These data are taken from a study of blood T cell repertoires in COVID-19. Study details: Nucleic acid was either cDNA or gDNA, and it came from T cells, B-cell-depleted T cells, or PBMCs.

CDR1 is SGHKS, CDR2 YYEKEE, per germline (reference sequence). The CDR3 is 15 amino acids. V was trimmed by 5 bases and J by 1 base, leaving 15 bases between them. The chain is built from TRBV5-5 and TRBJ1-1, with D perhaps TRBD1 (6 bases). This sequence was found in a human donor in a cohort sampled during active COVID-19. The sequencing input was peripheral blood. The CDR3 here is CASSYLAGANTEAFF. In DNA form, the CDR3 reads TGTGCCAGCAGTTACCTAGCAGGGGCGAACACTGAAGCTTTCTTT.